The rows below give T cell receptor beta chains drawn from one sample of a study of shared clonotypes between healthy human individuals. Here immunoSEQ multiplex PCR was the method, and the copy in TCRdb shows in-frame clones only, minus some. The table includes under 650,000 clones, 96% detected once. Sequenced input: naive CD4+ T cells sorted from blood. These receptors all come from a woman aged 25 to 45 in good health. The CDR3 runs from the conserved cysteine through the conserved F or W. A D gene is named only where the DNA matches it firmly. The listing skips clone size in some rows; elsewhere it reads once, few, many or a size class.

CDR3	DNA	D	V	size	J
CASSRGLSTDTQYF	TGCGCCAGCAGTCGTGGACTGAGCACAGATACGCAGTATTTT	NA	TRBV5-1	once	TRBJ2-3
CASSLNSGPQHF	TGTGCCAGCAGCTTAAATTCAGGGCCCCAGCATTTT	NA	TRBV7-4	NA	TRBJ1-5
CASSFGGFGYTF	TGTGCCAGCAGTTTTGGAGGGTTTGGCTACACCTTC	NA	TRBV28	NA	TRBJ1-2
CASSSGTSGSHEQYF	TGTGCCAGCAGCTCAGGGACTAGCGGGAGTCACGAGCAGTACTTC	TRBD2	TRBV11-3	NA	TRBJ2-7
CASSVRVYTEAFF	TGTGCCAGCAGCGTCAGGGTTTACACTGAAGCTTTCTTT	NA	TRBV9	few	TRBJ1-1
CASSPFDGGTDTQYF	TGTGCCAGCTCACCATTTGACGGGGGCACAGATACGCAGTATTTT	NA	TRBV18	NA	TRBJ2-3
CAIKGGVDEKLFF	TGTGCCATCAAAGGGGGGGTAGACGAAAAACTGTTTTTT	NA	TRBV10-3	NA	TRBJ1-4
CASSPIAEGTDTQYF	TGTGCCAGCAGTCCGATAGCGGAAGGGACAGATACGCAGTATTTT	NA	TRBV7-3	NA	TRBJ2-3
CASSSQGFTGELFF	TGTGCCAGTAGTTCACAGGGATTCACCGGGGAGCTGTTTTTT	NA	TRBV19	NA	TRBJ2-2
CATRPSSGQPQHF	TGTGCCACCCGGCCAAGTAGTGGTCAGCCCCAGCATTTT	NA	TRBV15	NA	TRBJ1-5
CASSYSDSKGYEQYF	TGTGCCAGCAGTTACTCGGACAGCAAGGGCTACGAGCAGTACTTC	NA	TRBV6-5	NA	TRBJ2-7
CASSTYRQYNEQFF	TGTGCCAGCAGCACCTACAGGCAGTACAATGAGCAGTTCTTC	NA	TRBV13	once	TRBJ2-1
CASSLRVIAGGPPYEQYF	TGTGCCAGCAGCTTACGGGTCATAGCGGGAGGGCCCCCCTACGAGCAGTACTTC	TRBD2	TRBV5-5	NA	TRBJ2-7
CASSVAPGGEQYF	TGTGCCAGCAGCGTAGCTCCAGGGGGCGAGCAGTACTTC	TRBD1	TRBV9	NA	TRBJ2-7